The 8 T cell receptor beta chains listed next were all sequenced from one sample in a study of blood T cell repertoires in COVID-19. The data were produced by immunoSEQ multiplex PCR, yet TCRdb's version contains in-frame clones alone and is incomplete. The profile shows a few hundred thousand clones, around 81% of them singletons. Sequenced: peripheral blood. These receptors came from a woman aged 55 to 70 with acute or convalescent COVID-19.

The chain couples TRBV7-2 to TRBJ2-1; D not resolved. The CDR3 covers 11 residues. Trimming removed 5 bases at V and 4 bases at J, with 3 bases between. Per the germline V gene, CDR1 is SGHTA and CDR2 is FQGNSA. CDR3 region: CASSAYNEQFF. In DNA form, the CDR3 reads TGTGCCAGCAGCGCGTACAATGAGCAGTTCTTC.

V usage is TRBV6-5 and J usage is TRBJ1-2; 9 bases are a match to TRBD1. Germline CDR1 is MNHEY and CDR2 is SVGAGI. The CDR3 runs to 15 residues. J was trimmed by 4 bases and V by 6 bases; bases with no gene match: 9. The CDR3 is CASSTRGQGGYGYTF. CDR3 DNA sequence: TGTGCCAGCAGCACTAGGGGACAGGGCGGCTATGGCTACACCTTC.

The rearrangement uses TRBV6-5 and TRBJ1-1; 9 nucleotides agree with TRBD1. V shed 5 bases and J 7 bases; nucleotides not matched to a gene: 8. Germline V gene sequence: CDR1 MNHEY, CDR2 SVGAGI. The CDR3 extends over 14 amino acids. The CDR3: CASSPRDREIEAFF. The CDR3 DNA follows: TGTGCCAGCAGTCCCCGGGACAGGGAGATTGAAGCTTTCTTT.

The chain has TRBV20-1 and TRBJ2-7; 13 nucleotides agree with TRBD2. Germline assignment: CDR1 DFQATT and CDR2 SNEGSKA (reference sequence). V shed 3 bases, J shed 1 base, and the junction held 6 bases outside the gene matches. This CDR3 contains 16 residues. CDR3: CSASGLAGDLSYEQYF. CDR3 bases: TGCAGTGCTAGTGGACTAGCGGGGGACCTATCCTACGAGCAGTACTTC.

The J gene is TRBJ1-3, the V gene TRBV7-2; D ambiguous. CDR1 and CDR2 from the germline V gene are SGHTA and FQGNSA. CDR3 length: 15 amino acids. Trimming stripped 2 bases from V and 0 bases from J, with 8 bases between. The CDR3 nucleotides read TGTGCCAGCAGCTTACAATCCAGCTCTGGAAACACCATATATTTT. It translates to CASSLQSSSGNTIYF. The variable domain in full, completed from reference TRBV7-2 and TRBJ1-3, reads GAGVSQSPSNKVTEKGKDVELRCDPISGHTALYWYRQSLGQGLEFLIYFQGNSAPDKSGLPSDRFSAERTGGSVSTLTIQRTQQEDSAVYLCASSLQSSSGNTIYFGEGSWLTVV.

J is TRBJ2-7 and V is TRBV30; D may be TRBD1 (5 bases). Trimming cost V 3 bases and J 0 bases, with 9 bases left between them. The CDR3 loop spans 13 amino acids. The germline V gene has CDR1 GTSNPN and CDR2 SVGIG (reference sequence). The CDR3 reads CAWRDRLSYEQYF. In nucleotides, the CDR3 is TGTGCCTGGAGAGACAGACTCTCCTACGAGCAGTACTTC.

The chain recombines TRBV25-1 with TRBJ2-7; the match to TRBD1 covers 12 bases. The CDR3 runs 14 residues. V trimming: 3 bases; J trimming: 5 bases; junction bases outside the gene matches: 2. Germline-derived CDR1 and CDR2 are MGHDK and SYGVNS. CDR3 sequence: CASSEGTGGDEQYF. Here the CDR3 DNA reads TGTGCCAGCAGTGAGGGGACAGGGGGCGACGAGCAGTACTTC.

The chain links TRBV2 to TRBJ2-5; 13 bases fit TRBD2. Germline lookup yields CDR1 SNHLY and CDR2 FYNNEI. Trimming took 5 bases from V and 9 from J; bases not matched to a gene: 6. The CDR3 is 14 amino acids. The CDR3 bases are TGTGCCAGCAGTACTAGCGGGGGGGCCTCCCCCCAGTACTTC. As protein: CASSTSGGASPQYF.